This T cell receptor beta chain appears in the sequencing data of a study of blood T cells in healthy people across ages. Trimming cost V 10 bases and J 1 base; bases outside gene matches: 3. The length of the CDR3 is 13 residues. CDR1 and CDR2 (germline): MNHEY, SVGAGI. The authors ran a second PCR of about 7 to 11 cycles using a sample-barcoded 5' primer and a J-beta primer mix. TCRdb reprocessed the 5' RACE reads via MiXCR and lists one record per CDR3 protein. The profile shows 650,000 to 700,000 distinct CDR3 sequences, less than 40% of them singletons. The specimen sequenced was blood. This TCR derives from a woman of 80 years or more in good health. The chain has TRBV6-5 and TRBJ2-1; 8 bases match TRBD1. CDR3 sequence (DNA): TGTGCCATCAGGACAGGGTCCTACAATGAGCAGTTCTTC. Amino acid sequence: CAIRTGSYNEQFF.